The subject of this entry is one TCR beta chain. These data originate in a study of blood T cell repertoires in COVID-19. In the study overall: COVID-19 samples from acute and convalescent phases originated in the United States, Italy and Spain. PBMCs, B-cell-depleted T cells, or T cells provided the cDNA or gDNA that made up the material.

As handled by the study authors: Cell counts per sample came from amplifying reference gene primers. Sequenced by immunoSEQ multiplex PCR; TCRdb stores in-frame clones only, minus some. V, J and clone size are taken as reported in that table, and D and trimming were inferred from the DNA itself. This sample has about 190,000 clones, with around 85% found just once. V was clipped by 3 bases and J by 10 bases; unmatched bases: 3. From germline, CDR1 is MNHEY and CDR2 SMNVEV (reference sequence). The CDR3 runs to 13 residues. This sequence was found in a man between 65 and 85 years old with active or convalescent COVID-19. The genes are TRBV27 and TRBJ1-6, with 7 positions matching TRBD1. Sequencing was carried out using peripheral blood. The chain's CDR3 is CASSFDRESPLHF. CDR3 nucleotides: TGTGCCAGCAGTTTCGACAGGGAATCACCCCTCCACTTT.